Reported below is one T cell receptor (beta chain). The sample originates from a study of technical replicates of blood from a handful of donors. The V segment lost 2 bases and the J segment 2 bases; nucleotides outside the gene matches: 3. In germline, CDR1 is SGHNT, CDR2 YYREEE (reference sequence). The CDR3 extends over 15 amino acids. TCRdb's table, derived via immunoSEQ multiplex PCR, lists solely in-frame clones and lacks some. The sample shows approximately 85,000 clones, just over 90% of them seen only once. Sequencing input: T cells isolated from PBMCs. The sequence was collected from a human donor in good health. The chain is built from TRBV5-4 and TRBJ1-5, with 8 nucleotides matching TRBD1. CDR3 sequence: CASSLGTGGNQPQHF. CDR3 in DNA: TGTGCCAGCAGCTTAGGGACAGGTGGCAATCAGCCCCAGCATTTT.